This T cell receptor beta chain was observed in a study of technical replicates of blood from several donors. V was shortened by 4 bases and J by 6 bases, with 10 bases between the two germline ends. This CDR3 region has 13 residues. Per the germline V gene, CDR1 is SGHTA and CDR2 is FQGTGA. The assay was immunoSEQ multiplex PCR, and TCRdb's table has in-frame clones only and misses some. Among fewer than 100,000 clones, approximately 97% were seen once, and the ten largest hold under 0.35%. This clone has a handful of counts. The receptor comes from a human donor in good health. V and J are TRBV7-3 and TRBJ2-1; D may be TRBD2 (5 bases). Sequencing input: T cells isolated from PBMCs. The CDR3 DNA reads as TGTGCCAGCAGCTCTGGACTTTCCAATGAGCAGTTCTTC. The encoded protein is CASSSGLSNEQFF.